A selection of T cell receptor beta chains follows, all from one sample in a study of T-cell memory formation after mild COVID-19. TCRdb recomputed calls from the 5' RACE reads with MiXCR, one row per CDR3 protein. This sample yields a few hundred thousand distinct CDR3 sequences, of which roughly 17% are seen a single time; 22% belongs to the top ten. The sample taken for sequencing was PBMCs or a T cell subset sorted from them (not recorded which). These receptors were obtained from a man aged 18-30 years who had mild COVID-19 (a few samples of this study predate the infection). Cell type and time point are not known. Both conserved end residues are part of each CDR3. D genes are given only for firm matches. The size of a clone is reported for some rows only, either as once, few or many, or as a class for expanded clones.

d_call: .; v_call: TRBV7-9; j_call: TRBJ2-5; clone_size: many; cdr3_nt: TGTGCCAGCGGGATCAGCGGGGAGACCCAGTACTTC; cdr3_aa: CASGISGETQYF
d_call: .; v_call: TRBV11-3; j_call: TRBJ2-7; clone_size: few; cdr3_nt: TGTGCCAGCAGCTTAGAGAACCTCGGGGAGCAGTACTTC; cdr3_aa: CASSLENLGEQYF
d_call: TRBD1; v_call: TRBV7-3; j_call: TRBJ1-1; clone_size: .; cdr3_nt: TGTGCCAGCAGCAAAACAGGGGTACTGAACACTGAAGCTTTCTTT; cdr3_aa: CASSKTGVLNTEAFF
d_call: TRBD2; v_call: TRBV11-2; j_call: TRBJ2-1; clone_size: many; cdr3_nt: TGTGCCAGCAGCAGCGGGGCCCGGACCTACAATGAGCAGTTCTTC; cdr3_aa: CASSSGARTYNEQFF
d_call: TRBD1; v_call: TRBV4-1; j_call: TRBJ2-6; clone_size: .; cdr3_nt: TGCGCCATCTACCCGACAGGGCCTAAGAACTTCTCTGGGGCCAACGTCCTGACTTTC; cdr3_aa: CAIYPTGPKNFSGANVLTF
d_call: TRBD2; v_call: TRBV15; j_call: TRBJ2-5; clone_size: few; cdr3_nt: TGTGCCACCAGCAGAGATTACGGGGAGGGGGAGACCCAGTACTTC; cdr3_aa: CATSRDYGEGETQYF
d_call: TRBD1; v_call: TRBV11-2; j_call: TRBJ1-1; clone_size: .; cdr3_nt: TGTGCCAGCAGCCCCCAGTCAGGGGGTTGGACTGAAGCTTTCTTT; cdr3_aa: CASSPQSGGWTEAFF
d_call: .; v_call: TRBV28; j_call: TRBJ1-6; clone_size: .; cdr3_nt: TGTGCCAGCAGTTCCTCCAGGCTCTCCTATAATTCACCCCTCCACTTT; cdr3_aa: CASSSSRLSYNSPLHF
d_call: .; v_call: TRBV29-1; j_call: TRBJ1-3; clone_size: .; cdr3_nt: TGCAGCGTTGATTCAGGGTCCGGAAACACCATATATTTT; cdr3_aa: CSVDSGSGNTIYF
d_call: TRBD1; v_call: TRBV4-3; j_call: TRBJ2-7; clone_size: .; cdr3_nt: TGCGCCAGCAGCCAAGAAGGGGGACAGGGCGCTTACGAGCAGTACTTC; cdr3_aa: CASSQEGGQGAYEQYF
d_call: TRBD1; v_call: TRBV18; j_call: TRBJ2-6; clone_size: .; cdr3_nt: TGTGCCAGCTCACCCCGACAGGGGGACTTTGGGGCCAACGTCCTGACTTTC; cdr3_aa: CASSPRQGDFGANVLTF
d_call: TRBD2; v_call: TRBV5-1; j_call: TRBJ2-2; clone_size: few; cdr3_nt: TGCGCCAGCAGCGTCACTAGCGCCACCGGGGAGCTGTTTTTT; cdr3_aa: CASSVTSATGELFF
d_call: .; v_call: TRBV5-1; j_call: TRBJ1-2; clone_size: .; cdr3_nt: TGCGCCAGCAGCTTTATGGGAACGTTACCCAAAATTGGAGTGGCTGGCTACACCTTC; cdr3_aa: CASSFMGTLPKIGVAGYTF
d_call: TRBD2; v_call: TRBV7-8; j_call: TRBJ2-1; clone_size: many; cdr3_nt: TGTGCCAGCAGCTTAATCGGGGGGATTATGAATGAGCAGTTCTTC; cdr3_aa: CASSLIGGIMNEQFF
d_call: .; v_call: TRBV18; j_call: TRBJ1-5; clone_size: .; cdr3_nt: TGTGCCAGCTCACATACGGCAGGGACTGAGGGGGAGCCCCAGCATTTT; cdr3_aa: CASSHTAGTEGEPQHF
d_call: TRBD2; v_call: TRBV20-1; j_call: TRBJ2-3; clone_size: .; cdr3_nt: TGCAGTGCCCTTGGGGGGGGCACAGATACGCAGTATTTT; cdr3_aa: CSALGGGTDTQYF